One sample yielded the 11 T cell receptor beta chains listed below, sequenced in a study of blood T cell repertoires in COVID-19. Clones were read by immunoSEQ multiplex PCR, and TCRdb kept only the in-frame ones, dropping some. The sample lists roughly 43,000 clones, about 80% occurring once. Sample: peripheral blood. Every receptor here comes from a woman in her fifties or sixties with acute or convalescent COVID-19.

J is TRBJ2-7 and V is TRBV5-4, with 8 bases identical to TRBD1. Unmatched junction bases numbered 9, after V lost 0 bases and J lost 1 base. The CDR3 totals 17 residues. Germline V gene sequence: CDR1 SGHNT, CDR2 YYREEE (reference sequence). The DNA of the CDR3 is TGTGCCAGCAGCTTGGGGGCGACAGGGGCGATGTCCTACGAGCAGTACTTC. Protein sequence: CASSLGATGAMSYEQYF.

This chain links TRBV5-1 with TRBJ1-2, with 7 bases fitting TRBD1. J gave up 7 bases and V 3 bases, and 6 bases lay outside the gene matches. CDR1 is SGHRS and CDR2 is YFSETQ in the germline V gene. This CDR3 contains 13 residues. This CDR3 reads CASSSTGNPGYTF. The CDR3, as DNA: TGCGCCAGCAGCTCGACAGGGAATCCTGGCTACACCTTC.

The chain carries TRBV27 and TRBJ2-5; 10 bases agree with TRBD2. The germline CDR1 and CDR2 sequences are MNHEY and SMNVEV (reference sequence). This CDR3 has 16 residues. V was pared by 5 bases and J by 6 bases, with 12 bases of the junction left unmatched. In DNA, the CDR3 is TGTGCCAGCAGTCGAATAGCGGGGGGCGGGGGAAAGACCCAGTACTTC. Its protein product is CASSRIAGGGGKTQYF.

There are a few counts of this clone. V gene TRBV19 combines with J gene TRBJ2-7; 8 nucleotides align to TRBD1. This CDR3 is 13 amino acids long. Germline V gene lookup returns CDR1 LNHDA and CDR2 SQIVND (reference sequence). Germline trimming cut 5 bases from V and 3 bases from J; bases unmatched to any gene: 3. CDR3 amino acids: CASSVTGGYEQYF. The CDR3 nucleotides are TGTGCCAGTAGTGTTACAGGGGGCTACGAGCAGTACTTC.

The rearrangement links TRBV7-8 to TRBJ1-3; 9 nucleotides agree with TRBD1. The CDR3 covers 17 residues. The V gene end was trimmed by 4 bases and the J gene end by 2 bases; junction bases not matched to a gene: 9. The germline V gene encodes CDR1 SGHVS and CDR2 FQNEAQ. CDR3 protein: CASSYGSWTGAGNTIYF. The CDR3 DNA reads TGTGCCAGCAGCTACGGATCCTGGACAGGGGCTGGAAACACCATATATTTT.

This rearrangement joins TRBV7-2 to TRBJ1-2; weak D call: TRBD1 (6 bases). This CDR3 contains 15 residues. V was cut by 5 bases and J by 1 base, with 14 bases left in between. In germline, CDR1 is SGHTA, CDR2 FQGNSA. CDR3 in amino acids: CASSPGAGFNYGYTF. CDR3 bases: TGTGCCAGCAGCCCAGGGGCAGGCTTTAACTATGGCTACACCTTC.

V and J are TRBV9 and TRBJ1-2; 8 bases map to TRBD1. The CDR3 is 14 residues long. The germline gives CDR1 SGDLS, CDR2 YYNGEE. V trimming: 3 bases; J trimming: 7 bases; junction bases outside the gene matches: 8. The CDR3 sequence: CASSGHQGASGYTF. For the CDR3, the DNA is TGTGCCAGCAGCGGCCATCAGGGGGCCAGTGGCTACACCTTC.

This sequence joins TRBV28 and TRBJ1-2; D may be TRBD1 (5 bases). Trimming pared 4 bases from V and 7 bases from J, leaving 25 bases between. The CDR3 totals 17 residues. In germline, CDR1 is MDHEN, CDR2 SYDVKM. The CDR3 DNA follows: TGTGCCAGCAGTTCCCCTGAAGGGGTCCTCTTTAGCGGTGGCTACACCTTC. This gives the protein CASSSPEGVLFSGGYTF.

The chain recombines TRBV12-3 or TRBV12-4 with TRBJ1-5; tentatively, D is TRBD1 (5 bases). The CDR3 contains 13 residues. Trimming took 7 bases from V and 5 from J, leaving 12 bases between them. DNA of the CDR3: TGTGCCAGCACCAAACTCAGGGATCAGCCCCAGCATTTT. This gives the protein CASTKLRDQPQHF.

The chain is built from TRBV7-2 and TRBJ2-7; maybe TRBD1 (6 bases). The CDR3 contains 13 residues. Trimming stripped 8 bases from V and 2 bases from J, with 13 bases between. The germline V gene encodes CDR1 SGHTA and CDR2 FQGNSA. The chain's CDR3 is CASCRTETYEQYF. CDR3 coding DNA: TGTGCCAGCTGCCGGACAGAGACCTACGAGCAGTACTTC.

The chain employs TRBV19 and TRBJ1-1, with D tentatively TRBD1 (5 bases). Germline V gives CDR1 LNHDA, CDR2 SQIVND (reference sequence). The CDR3 consists of 15 residues. V shed 10 bases and J shed 4 bases, with 22 bases lying between them. DNA of the CDR3: TGTGCCACCCTAGGGGATCGTGGGATGAGCACTGAAGCTTTCTTT. It specifies CATLGDRGMSTEAFF.